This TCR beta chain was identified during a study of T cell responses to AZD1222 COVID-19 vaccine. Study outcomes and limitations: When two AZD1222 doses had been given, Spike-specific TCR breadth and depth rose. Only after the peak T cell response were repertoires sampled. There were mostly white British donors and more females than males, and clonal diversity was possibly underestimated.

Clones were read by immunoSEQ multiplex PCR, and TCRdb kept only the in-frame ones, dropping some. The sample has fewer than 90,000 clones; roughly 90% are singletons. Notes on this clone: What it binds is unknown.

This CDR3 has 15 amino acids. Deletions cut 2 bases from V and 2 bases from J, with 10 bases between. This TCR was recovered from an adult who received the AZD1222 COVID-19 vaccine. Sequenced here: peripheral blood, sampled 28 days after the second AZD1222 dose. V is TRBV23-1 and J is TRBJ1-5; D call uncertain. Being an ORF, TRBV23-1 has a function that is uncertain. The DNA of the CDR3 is TGCGCCAGCAGTCAAGACTGCCATCGCAATCAGCCCCAGCATTTT. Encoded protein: CASSQDCHRNQPQHF.